The 19 T cell receptor beta chains below come from one sample, sequenced in a study of regulatory T cells in long-lasting Graves disease. Time point reported: persistent/refractory GD, antithyroid drugs over 5 years with positive TRAb. Isolated PBMC RNA provided the starting material for the TCR library. CDR3-region Arm-PCR and iRepertoire HTBI primers produced the TCR beta libraries. TCRdb passed the multiplex PCR reads through MiXCR, listing each CDR3 protein once. The sample yields about 290,000 distinct CDR3 sequences, roughly a fifth seen once. The sequencing here drew on peripheral blood mononuclear cells (PBMCs), taken when the disease was refractory, from a patient treated with antithyroid drugs. Receptors originate from a female donor with Graves disease.

This clonotype has a handful of counts. This chain links TRBV6-9 with TRBJ2-5; D remains ambiguous. Trimming left V 3 bases short and J 7 bases short, with 12 bases between. Per germline, CDR1 MNHGY and CDR2 SVAAGI. The CDR3 totals 13 residues. The CDR3 loop is CASSYELVGTQYF. CDR3 DNA: TGTGCCAGCAGTTACGAGTTAGTAGGGACCCAGTACTTC.

This clonotype was seen repeatedly, ten times or more. The chain carries TRBV28 and TRBJ1-4; no reliable D call. The V gene's germline CDR1 is MDHEN and CDR2 SYDVKM. The V and J ends lost 2 bases and 5 bases respectively, with 15 bases between them. The CDR3 has 16 amino acids. As DNA, the CDR3 is TGTGCCAGCAGTTTAGCGGTCAGCCGACAAAATGAAAAACTGTTTTTT. Translation: CASSLAVSRQNEKLFF.

There are a few counts of this clonotype. The CDR3 sequence: CSVVSGSSYEQYF. As DNA, the CDR3 is TGCAGCGTCGTGAGCGGGAGCTCCTACGAGCAGTACTTC. The chain is built from TRBV29-1 and TRBJ2-7; 8 positions match TRBD2. The ends lost 6 bases at V and 0 bases at J; junction bases unmatched: 4. The CDR3 is 13 amino acids. Germline CDR1 and CDR2: SQVTM and ANQGSEA.

This chain links TRBV2 with TRBJ2-3; 10 bases match TRBD2. In germline, CDR1 is SNHLY, CDR2 FYNNEI. The ends lost 2 bases at V and 0 bases at J; junction bases unmatched: 5. The CDR3 consists of 17 residues. CDR3 bases: TGTGCCAGCAGTGAAATTAGCGGGAGGATTAGCACAGATACGCAGTATTTT. Its protein is CASSEISGRISTDTQYF. Drawing the rest from reference TRBV2 and TRBJ2-3, the complete variable domain is EPEVTQTPSHQVTQMGQEVILRCVPISNHLYFYWYRQILGQKVEFLVSFYNNEISEKSEIFDDQFSVERPDGSNFTLKIRSTKLEDSAMYFCASSEISGRISTDTQYFGPGTRLTVL.

The V and J genes are TRBV15 and TRBJ2-5; the match to TRBD2 covers 8 bases. Looked up from germline, CDR1 is LNHNV and CDR2 is YYDKDF (reference sequence). V shed 0 bases, J shed 2 bases, and the junction held 8 bases outside the gene matches. The length of the CDR3 is 17 residues. CDR3 loop: CATSREMTSARQETQYF. The CDR3 coding sequence is TGTGCCACCAGCAGAGAAATGACTAGCGCTAGACAAGAGACCCAGTACTTC.

The gene calls are TRBV7-2 and TRBJ2-3; D possibly corresponds to TRBD2 (5 bases). Germline V gene sequence: CDR1 SGHTA, CDR2 FQGNSA. V lost 1 base to trimming and J lost 6 bases, with 14 bases between them. The CDR3 has 15 residues. The CDR3 is CASSLGDYHWDTQYF. In DNA form, the CDR3 reads TGTGCCAGCAGCTTAGGTGACTACCACTGGGATACGCAGTATTTT.

V is TRBV19 and J is TRBJ1-1; D ambiguous. V lost 4 bases, J lost 6 bases, and 15 bases lay in between. The CDR3 is made up of 14 amino acids. Germline V gene data show CDR1 as LNHDA and CDR2 as SQIVND (reference sequence). The CDR3, as DNA: TGTGCCAGTAGTAGTGGTGCGGCAGTACCTGAAGCTTTCTTT. This sequence encodes CASSSGAAVPEAFF.

This clonotype was counted ten times or more. This chain joins TRBV20-1 and TRBJ1-5, with D unclear. CDR1 and CDR2 from the germline V gene are DFQATT and SNEGSKA (reference sequence). V shed 3 bases and J shed 0 bases, with 9 bases lying between them. This CDR3 spans 14 amino acids. CDR3 coding DNA: TGCAGTGCTAGTGTCGGTCATAGCAATCAGCCCCAGCATTTT. As protein: CSASVGHSNQPQHF.

This clonotype was seen a few times. The J gene is TRBJ2-5, the V gene TRBV3-1; the D is unclear. CDR1 and CDR2 (germline): LGHDT, YNNKEL (reference sequence). Trimming removed 4 bases from V and 4 bases from J, with 10 bases in between. The CDR3 sequence is 13 residues long. The CDR3 DNA is TGTGCCAGCAGCCCCCGGACGGCAGAGACCCAGTACTTC. Protein: CASSPRTAETQYF.

This clonotype was counted only a few times. The V and J genes are TRBV7-9 and TRBJ2-7; 10 bases map to TRBD2. Germline lookup yields CDR1 SEHNR and CDR2 FQNEAQ (reference sequence). V was pared by 0 bases and J by 2 bases, with 4 bases of the junction left unmatched. The CDR3 loop spans 16 amino acids. This CDR3 reads CASSLARTSGAYEQYF. CDR3 DNA: TGTGCCAGCAGCTTAGCGCGGACTAGCGGAGCCTACGAGCAGTACTTC.

Only a few counts were recorded for this clonotype. The rearrangement joins TRBV28 to TRBJ2-7, with 9 bases that match TRBD2. Germline CDR1 MDHEN, CDR2 SYDVKM. V shed 1 base and J 2 bases; nucleotides not matched to a gene: 3. This CDR3 spans 15 amino acids. CDR3 residues: CASSLFGLAPYEQYF. In DNA, the CDR3 is TGTGCCAGCAGTTTATTTGGACTAGCGCCCTACGAGCAGTACTTC. The whole variable domain, filled in from reference TRBV28 and TRBJ2-7, reads DVKVTQSSRYLVKRTGEKVFLECVQDMDHENMFWYRQDPGLGLRLIYFSYDVKMKEKGDIPEGYSVSREKKERFSLILESASTNQTSMYLCASSLFGLAPYEQYFGPGTRLTVT.

This clonotype was counted many times. The rearrangement uses TRBV28 and TRBJ2-7; TRBD1 matches 7 bases. The junction had 11 bases not matched to a gene; V was cut back by 9 bases and J by 3 bases. The length of the CDR3 is 14 residues. Germline V lookup: CDR1 MDHEN, CDR2 SYDVKM. The CDR3 DNA sequence: TGTGCCAGAGGGGTCCGAGGGGGCAGCTACGAGCAGTACTTC. This gives the protein CARGVRGGSYEQYF. Using reference TRBV28 and TRBJ2-7 for the parts outside the CDR3, the full variable domain is DVKVTQSSRYLVKRTGEKVFLECVQDMDHENMFWYRQDPGLGLRLIYFSYDVKMKEKGDIPEGYSVSREKKERFSLILESASTNQTSMYLCARGVRGGSYEQYFGPGTRLTVT.

The rearrangement links TRBV7-2 to TRBJ2-7, with a tentative D call TRBD2 (6 bases). The CDR3 is made up of 14 amino acids. Germline V gene sequence: CDR1 SGHTA, CDR2 FQGNSA. V was cut by 3 bases and J by 6 bases, with 15 bases left in between. The CDR3 bases are TGTGCCAGCAGCTTCCGCCAGGGAGGTCGCGAGCAGTACTTC. It translates to CASSFRQGGREQYF.

This clonotype came up many times. This rearrangement joins TRBV2 to TRBJ2-4; tentative D call: TRBD2 (6 bases). Germline values: CDR1 SNHLY, CDR2 FYNNEI. CDR3 length equals 14 residues. Trimming shortened V by 6 bases and J by 7 bases, and 16 bases separated the two germline ends. CDR3 residues: CASSHITRENIQYF. The CDR3 bases are TGTGCCAGCAGCCACATTACTCGGGAGAACATTCAGTACTTC.

Worth noting for this clonotype: A much bigger clone sits one base away, suggesting this may be a read error. The chain joins TRBV6-2 or TRBV6-3 to TRBJ1-5, with TRBD1 as a possible D gene (6 bases). This CDR3 is 16 amino acids long. Germline V CDR1 and CDR2: MNHEY, SVGEGT. The CDR3 nucleotides read TGTGTCAGCAGTCGTGGGGGCCCAGATAGCAATCAGCCCCAGCATTTT. It codes for CVSSRGGPDSNQPQHF.

This clonotype was detected only a few times. The rearrangement uses TRBV29-1 and TRBJ2-5, with D uncertain. This CDR3 is built from 14 residues. Trimming took off 6 bases at V and 1 base at J, with 15 bases between the two ends. Germline lookup yields CDR1 SQVTM and CDR2 ANQGSEA. The CDR3 spells CSVLKAPAQETQYF. Here the CDR3 DNA reads TGCAGCGTCCTGAAGGCTCCTGCCCAAGAGACCCAGTACTTC.

This clonotype was observed at least ten times. The rearrangement uses TRBV7-2 and TRBJ1-5; unclear D gene. CDR1 is SGHTA, CDR2 FQGNSA, per germline. The CDR3 consists of 13 residues. Trimming pared 1 base from V and 7 bases from J, leaving 8 bases between. DNA of the CDR3: TGTGCCAGCAGCTTAGAGTTCAGGCAGCCCCAGCATTTT. Translating gives CASSLEFRQPQHF.

In this sample, this clonotype turned up a few times. The chain's CDR3 is CASSPGQENTGELFF. The CDR3 nucleotides read TGTGCCAGCAGCCCCGGACAGGAGAACACCGGGGAGCTGTTTTTT. The J gene is TRBJ2-2, the V gene TRBV6-4; 7 positions agree with TRBD1. In germline, CDR1 is MRHNA, CDR2 SNTAGT. V dropped 6 bases and J dropped 1; count of bases not matched to a gene: 5. CDR3 length equals 15 residues.

This clonotype occurred many times. The rearrangement uses TRBV11-2 and TRBJ2-7; TRBD1 aligns across 9 bases. This CDR3 region has 15 residues. Germline V lookup: CDR1 SGHAT, CDR2 FQNNGV. Germline trimming cut 5 bases from V and 6 bases from J; bases unmatched to any gene: 11. The CDR3 bases are TGTGCCAGCAGCGAAACCGGGACAGGGTGGTCCGAGCAGTACTTC. It yields the protein CASSETGTGWSEQYF.